One and the same sample provided the 22 T cell receptor beta chains below, sequenced in a study of cytomegalovirus exposure and HLA in healthy donors. Profiling relied on immunoSEQ multiplex PCR, and the TCRdb table lists in-frame clones only, not all of them. The sample records about 330,000 clones, about nine tenths being singletons. Source material: PBMCs. These receptor sequences come from a woman younger than 30 in good health and CMV-seronegative.

Regarding this clone: This same CDR3 is encoded by further DNA sequences in the sample. The chain combines TRBV27 with TRBJ1-1; D possibly corresponds to TRBD1 (5 bases). Germline V gene sequence: CDR1 MNHEY, CDR2 SMNVEV (reference sequence). V was shortened by 4 bases and J by 2 bases, with 8 bases between the two germline ends. This CDR3 contains 13 residues. The CDR3 DNA follows: TGTGCCAGCAGTTGGGGGGGAAACACTGAAGCTTTCTTT. The encoded protein is CASSWGGNTEAFF.

The J gene is TRBJ2-3, the V gene TRBV11-2, with D possibly matching TRBD1 (6 bases). The CDR3 has 14 amino acids. V was clipped by 5 bases and J by 1 base, with 10 bases between them. Germline V gene lookup returns CDR1 SGHAT and CDR2 FQNNGV. CDR3 in DNA: TGTGCCAGCAGCCCTAGGACAGGCACAGATACGCAGTATTTT. This encodes CASSPRTGTDTQYF.

This chain connects TRBV15 to TRBJ2-7; tentative D call: TRBD1 (7 bases). Trimming stripped 2 bases from V and 5 bases from J, with 10 bases between. The CDR3 is made up of 13 amino acids. Germline CDR1 reads LNHNV; CDR2 reads YYDKDF (reference sequence). The CDR3 sequence is CATSRQGGNEQYF. CDR3 nucleotide sequence: TGTGCCACCAGCAGACAGGGGGGAAACGAGCAGTACTTC. The whole variable domain, filled in from reference TRBV15 and TRBJ2-7, reads DAMVIQNPRYQVTQFGKPVTLSCSQTLNHNVMYWYQQKSSQAPKLLFHYYDKDFNNEADTPDNFQSRRPNTSFCFLDIRSPGLGDTAMYLCATSRQGGNEQYFGPGTRLTVT.

The J gene is TRBJ1-2, the V gene TRBV11-2, with a tentative D call TRBD1 (6 bases). The CDR3 covers 14 residues. Germline V gene sequence: CDR1 SGHAT, CDR2 FQNNGV. The V end was cut by 2 bases, the J end by 7 bases, with 14 bases between. The CDR3 nucleotides are TGTGCCAGCAGCTTACAGGGGCCCCTGGGTGGCTACACCTTC. This translates into CASSLQGPLGGYTF.

The chain recombines TRBV11-1 with TRBJ1-2; D ambiguous. CDR1 and CDR2 (germline): SGHAT, FQDESV (reference sequence). The CDR3 is made up of 14 amino acids. The V gene lost 5 bases and the J gene lost 8 bases, with 18 bases spanning the gap. This chain's CDR3 is CASSPETIAGGYTF. Here the CDR3 DNA reads TGTGCCAGCAGCCCAGAGACAATCGCGGGCGGCTACACCTTC. The variable domain in full, with the rest retrieved from reference TRBV11-1 and TRBJ1-2, is EAEVAQSPRYKITEKSQAVAFWCDPISGHATLYWYRQILGQGPELLVQFQDESVVDDSQLPKDRFSAERLKGVDSTLKIQPAELGDSAMYLCASSPETIAGGYTFGSGTRLTVV.

The genes are TRBV4-2 and TRBJ2-3; weak D call: TRBD2 (5 bases). Trimming took off 1 base at V and 2 bases at J, with 10 bases between the two ends. This CDR3 has 15 amino acids. Germline V lookup: CDR1 LGHNA, CDR2 YNFKEQ. CDR3: CASSQGWGVTDTQYF. CDR3 sequence (DNA): TGTGCCAGCAGCCAAGGATGGGGAGTCACAGATACGCAGTATTTT.

The CDR3 sequence: CASSLAGRSYEQYF. The CDR3, as DNA: TGTGCCAGCAGCTTGGCTGGCCGCTCCTACGAGCAGTACTTC. This chain links TRBV5-6 with TRBJ2-7; D is unresolved. Germline lookup yields CDR1 SGHDT and CDR2 YYEEEE. Trimming shortened V by 0 bases and J by 0 bases, and 7 bases separated the two germline ends. The CDR3 extends over 14 amino acids.

This chain uses TRBV4-1 with TRBJ1-3; the D gene is possibly TRBD1 (6 bases). Germline CDR1 is MGHRA and CDR2 is YSYEKL. There are 15 residues in the CDR3. V dropped 1 base and J dropped 1 base, with 8 bases sitting between them. CDR3 amino acids: CASSQGQGSGNTIYF. DNA of the CDR3: TGCGCCAGCAGCCAAGGGCAGGGGTCTGGAAACACCATATATTTT.

The chain couples TRBV7-3 to TRBJ2-1; 14 bases map to TRBD2. Germline lookup yields CDR1 SGHTA and CDR2 FQGTGA. With 2 bases clipped from V and 9 bases from J, the junction kept 6 bases outside the gene matches. This CDR3 contains 16 residues. CDR3 in amino acids: CASSLATSGRVGEQFF. In nucleotides, the CDR3 is TGTGCCAGCAGCTTAGCGACTAGCGGGAGGGTTGGTGAGCAGTTCTTC.

CDR3 sequence: CASSPSGAYNEQFF. CDR3 sequence (DNA): TGTGCCAGCAGTCCCTCCGGTGCCTACAATGAGCAGTTCTTC. V and J are TRBV27 and TRBJ2-1; D gene ambiguous. Trimming removed 5 bases at V and 2 bases at J, with 10 bases between. Germline V gene sequence: CDR1 MNHEY, CDR2 SMNVEV (reference sequence). This CDR3 contains 14 residues.

The chain links TRBV9 to TRBJ2-7; 12 nucleotides match TRBD2. The germline CDR1 and CDR2 sequences are SGDLS and YYNGEE. There are 15 residues in the CDR3. The ends lost 0 bases at V and 5 bases at J; junction bases unmatched: 3. CDR3 loop: CASSVAWTSGNEQYF. CDR3 nucleotides: TGTGCCAGCAGCGTAGCTTGGACTAGCGGGAACGAGCAGTACTTC.

This clone was recorded only once. The junction differs from germline at one of its ends, possibly a read error. This sequence joins TRBV4-1 and TRBJ2-1; 14 bases line up with TRBD2. The germline CDR1 and CDR2 sequences are MGHRA and YSYEKL. The length of the CDR3 is 15 residues. The CDR3 DNA is TGCGCCAACAGCCAGGGACTAGCGGGAGTCGTTGAGCAGTTCTTC. It is translated as CANSQGLAGVVEQFF.

The CDR3 DNA sequence: TGTGCCAGCAGCCTCCCGCTGGCCAATGAGCAGTTCTTC. Protein sequence: CASSLPLANEQFF. J is TRBJ2-1 and V is TRBV7-2; D is unclear. Trimming stripped 5 bases from V and 6 bases from J, with 11 bases between. The CDR3 length is 13 residues. Germline assignment: CDR1 SGHTA and CDR2 FQGNSA. Looking up the rest from reference TRBV7-2 and TRBJ2-1 gives the full variable domain: GAGVSQSPSNKVTEKGKDVELRCDPISGHTALYWYRQSLGQGLEFLIYFQGNSAPDKSGLPSDRFSAERTGGSVSTLTIQRTQQEDSAVYLCASSLPLANEQFFGPGTRLTVL.

The chain is built from TRBV19 and TRBJ2-2; the match to TRBD1 covers 7 bases. CDR3 length: 14 amino acids. Germline values: CDR1 LNHDA, CDR2 SQIVND (reference sequence). After removal of 3 bases from V and 6 bases from J, the junction contained 4 bases not matched to a gene. The CDR3 loop reads CASSMTGSPGELFF. The DNA of the CDR3 is TGTGCCAGTAGTATGACAGGGTCCCCCGGGGAGCTGTTTTTT.

This chain uses TRBV2 with TRBJ1-1; 8 nucleotides line up with TRBD1. Looked up from germline, CDR1 is SNHLY and CDR2 is FYNNEI. V dropped 10 bases and J dropped 6; count of bases not matched to a gene: 7. CDR3 length: 12 residues. The CDR3 DNA follows: TGTGCCAAGACAGGGGACGGGTCTGAAGCTTTCTTT. Protein product: CAKTGDGSEAFF.

This clone has just a few counts. The chain has TRBV5-1 and TRBJ2-2, with 8 bases that match TRBD1. CDR3 length: 16 residues. The germline V gene encodes CDR1 SGHRS and CDR2 YFSETQ. V lost 0 bases to trimming and J lost 4 bases; unmatched junction nucleotides: 5. Written as DNA, the CDR3 is TGCGCCAGCAGCTTGGTAGAAACAGGGGGCACCGGGGAGCTGTTTTTT. As protein: CASSLVETGGTGELFF.

This chain links TRBV4-3 with TRBJ1-2; D is unresolved. Germline V CDR1 and CDR2: LGHNA, YSLEER. This CDR3 has 19 amino acids. V was clipped by 2 bases and J by 8 bases, with 30 bases between them. This CDR3 is CASSQPAASGGLSLGGYTF. The DNA of the CDR3 is TGCGCCAGCAGCCAACCTGCGGCGTCAGGAGGTTTGTCTCTGGGAGGCTACACCTTC.

This chain connects TRBV19 to TRBJ1-5; 7 bases are a match to TRBD1. The CDR3 is 15 residues long. Germline values: CDR1 LNHDA, CDR2 SQIVND (reference sequence). The V and J ends lost 6 bases and 4 bases, in that order; junction bases with no gene match: 9. The CDR3 loop reads CASRVVGQRNQPQHF. The CDR3 DNA is TGTGCCAGTAGGGTGGTGGGACAGAGAAATCAGCCCCAGCATTTT. The whole variable domain, remainder taken from reference TRBV19 and TRBJ1-5, is DGGITQSPKYLFRKEGQNVTLSCEQNLNHDAMYWYRQDPGQGLRLIYYSQIVNDFQKGDIAEGYSVSREKKESFPLTVTSAQKNPTAFYLCASRVVGQRNQPQHFGDGTRLSIL.

This chain connects TRBV7-9 to TRBJ2-3; the D gene is possibly TRBD2 (5 bases). V lost 5 bases and J 0 bases, leaving 15 bases between the germline ends. CDR1 and CDR2 from the germline V gene are SEHNR and FQNEAQ (reference sequence). The CDR3 sequence is 16 residues long. The CDR3 reads CASSLLGWESTDTQYF. The CDR3 DNA is TGTGCCAGCAGCCTCCTCGGATGGGAGAGCACAGATACGCAGTATTTT.

This chain joins TRBV6-5 and TRBJ1-2; D may be TRBD1 (6 bases). In germline, CDR1 is MNHEY, CDR2 SVGAGI. Trimming removed 4 bases at V and 2 bases at J, with 11 bases between. The CDR3 runs 14 residues. Written as DNA, the CDR3 is TGTGCCAGCAGTTCCCCTACAGGGAACTATGGCTACACCTTC. Its protein product is CASSSPTGNYGYTF.

The J gene is TRBJ2-7, the V gene TRBV28, with 7 bases identical to TRBD1. V shed 6 bases and J 6 bases; nucleotides not matched to a gene: 14. This CDR3 has 15 amino acids. Per the germline V gene, CDR1 is MDHEN and CDR2 is SYDVKM. CDR3 sequence: CASSNWGQPTREQYF. CDR3 DNA: TGTGCCAGCAGCAACTGGGGACAGCCAACCCGCGAGCAGTACTTC.

The chain combines TRBV23-1 with TRBJ1-1, with D uncertain. TRBV23-1 carries the ORF label, with uncertain function. V lost 3 bases to trimming and J lost 2 bases, with 10 bases between them. This CDR3 has 14 residues. The CDR3 sequence: CASSQFGDNTEAFF. The DNA for the CDR3 is TGCGCCAGCAGTCAGTTCGGGGATAACACTGAAGCTTTCTTT.